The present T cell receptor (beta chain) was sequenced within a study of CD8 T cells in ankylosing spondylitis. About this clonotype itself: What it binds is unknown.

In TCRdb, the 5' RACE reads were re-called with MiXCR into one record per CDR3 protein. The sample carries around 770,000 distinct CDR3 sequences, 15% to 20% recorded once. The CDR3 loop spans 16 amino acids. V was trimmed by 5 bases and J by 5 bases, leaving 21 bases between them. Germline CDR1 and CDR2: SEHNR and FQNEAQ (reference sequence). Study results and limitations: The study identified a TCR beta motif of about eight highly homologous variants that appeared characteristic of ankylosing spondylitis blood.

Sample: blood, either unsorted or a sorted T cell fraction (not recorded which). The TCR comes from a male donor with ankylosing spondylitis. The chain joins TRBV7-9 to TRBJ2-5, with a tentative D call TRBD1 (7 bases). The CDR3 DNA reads TGTGCCAGCAGCCGCAGGGGGGACGGGAGACAGGAGACCCAGTACTTC. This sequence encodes CASSRRGDGRQETQYF. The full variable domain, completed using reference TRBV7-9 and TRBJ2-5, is DTGVSQNPRHKITKRGQNVTFRCDPISEHNRLYWYRQTLGQGPEFLTYFQNEAQLEKSRLLSDRFSAERPKGSFSTLEIQRTEQGDSAMYLCASSRRGDGRQETQYFGPGTRLLVL.